This record concerns one T cell receptor (beta chain) sequence. Its antigen is currently unknown. CDR1 and CDR2 (germline): GTSNPN, SVGIG (reference sequence). The CDR3 is 13 residues long. Trimming removed 6 bases from V and 2 bases from J; junction bases left unmatched: 3. These data originate in a study of cytomegalovirus exposure and HLA in healthy donors. Study-wide results and caveats: Most observed TCR sequences were rare, whereas some public TCRs were detected in many donors.

The PCR ran on 60 Vbeta and 13 Jbeta primers. This table comes from immunoSEQ multiplex PCR, and its TCRdb copy is limited to in-frame clones, with some not included. The sample consists of around 140,000 clones, about four fifths of them appearing once. The rearrangement joins TRBV30 to TRBJ1-3, with TRBD1 matching over 8 bases. Sequencing was done on a sample of PBMCs. The TCR was taken from a woman aged 40-49 years in good health and CMV-seronegative. CDR3 sequence reads: CACKQGAGNTIYF. The DNA of the CDR3 is TGTGCCTGCAAACAGGGGGCTGGAAACACCATATATTTT.